This T cell receptor beta chain came from a study of early T cells in non-severe SARS-CoV-2 infection. Whole-study context: Investigators sequenced bulk RNA drawn from unsorted whole blood, and chains remained unpaired. Study conclusions and caveats: Lookups in VDJdb leaned toward anti-spike CD8 responses and missed private and CD4 specificities.

Individual cDNA molecules each received unique molecular identifiers attached to them. TCRdb recomputed calls from the 5' RACE reads with MiXCR, one row per CDR3 protein. The sample shows 30,000 to 40,000 distinct CDR3 sequences, around 6% of them seen only once. In this sample, this clonotype turned up many times. As yet, its antigen is unknown. Sequencing was performed on whole blood, taken at baseline. The sequence was collected from an adult who was a healthcare worker with PCR-confirmed SARS-CoV-2 infection or an uninfected control (not recorded which).

The CDR3 here is CSARGSRGKDQPQHF. CDR3 DNA: TGCAGTGCTAGAGGATCCCGAGGGAAGGATCAGCCCCAGCATTTT. The chain carries TRBV20-1 and TRBJ1-5; D is unresolved. The V gene lost 1 base and the J gene lost 5 bases, with 15 bases spanning the gap. CDR1 and CDR2 (germline): DFQATT, SNEGSKA (reference sequence). The CDR3 covers 15 residues.